Presented here are 20 T cell receptor beta chains from one specimen sequenced in a study of B cell selection in AIRE deficiency. Clones were read by immunoSEQ multiplex PCR, and TCRdb kept only the in-frame ones, dropping some. The profile shows some 25,000 clones, roughly 95% of them singletons. Conventional CD4 T cells were sorted as CD4+CD127+ cells. Sequencing input: CD4+CD127+ conventional T cells sorted from PBMCs. Receptors were obtained from a human donor in good health.

The V gene is TRBV27, the J gene TRBJ2-3; TRBD1 aligns across 12 bases. J was trimmed by 7 bases and V by 0 bases; bases with no gene match: 2. The germline gives CDR1 MNHEY, CDR2 SMNVEV (reference sequence). The CDR3 is 15 amino acids. CDR3 coding DNA: TGTGCCAGCAGTTTATCGGGACAGGGGGCTTATACGCAGTATTTT. Translated: CASSLSGQGAYTQYF.

The chain recombines TRBV7-2 with TRBJ2-3; 7 nucleotides match TRBD2. CDR1 is SGHTA and CDR2 is FQGNSA in the germline V gene. J gave up 6 bases and V 4 bases, and 10 bases lay outside the gene matches. The CDR3 is 15 amino acids. The CDR3 is CASSSGEGRLDTQYF. CDR3 nucleotides: TGTGCCAGCAGCTCCGGGGAGGGCCGCTTGGATACGCAGTATTTT.

The V gene is TRBV5-4, the J gene TRBJ2-1, with 7 bases fitting TRBD2. Germline V lookup: CDR1 SGHNT, CDR2 YYREEE (reference sequence). Trimming cost V 6 bases and J 15 bases; bases outside gene matches: 18. CDR3 length equals 14 residues. CDR3 amino acids: CASKNLAESGARFF. DNA of the CDR3: TGTGCCAGCAAAAACCTAGCGGAGTCTGGGGCTCGGTTCTTC.

The chain combines TRBV7-2 with TRBJ2-5; the match to TRBD2 covers 8 bases. CDR3 length equals 15 residues. Trimming at V came to 5 bases and at J to 3 bases, leaving 8 bases not matched to a gene. Germline V gene data show CDR1 as SGHTA and CDR2 as FQGNSA. This CDR3 reads CASSPGRALEETQYF. Here the CDR3 DNA reads TGTGCCAGCAGCCCCGGGAGGGCCTTAGAAGAGACCCAGTACTTC.

The V call is TRBV7-2, the J call TRBJ2-7, with 12 bases fitting TRBD2. The length of the CDR3 is 17 residues. With 5 bases clipped from V and 4 bases from J, the junction kept 12 bases outside the gene matches. CDR1 SGHTA and CDR2 FQGNSA come from the germline V gene. CDR3 loop: CASSLTSGSGRYYEQYF. CDR3 nucleotide sequence: TGTGCCAGCAGCCTGACTAGCGGGAGTGGCCGTTATTACGAGCAGTACTTC.

The rearrangement joins TRBV10-3 to TRBJ2-7; D gene uncertain. Germline-derived CDR1 and CDR2 are ENHRY and SYGVKD. This CDR3 comprises 14 residues. V lost 2 bases and J lost 0, with 8 bases in between. CDR3 protein: CAISEEVSSYEQYF. The CDR3 coding sequence is TGTGCCATCAGTGAGGAGGTTAGCTCCTACGAGCAGTACTTC.

The gene calls are TRBV5-1 and TRBJ1-1; D is possibly TRBD1 (5 bases). This CDR3 region has 15 residues. The germline CDR1 and CDR2 sequences are SGHRS and YFSETQ. Trimming stripped 3 bases from V and 2 bases from J, with 14 bases between. The CDR3 DNA follows: TGCGCCAGCAGCTGGAGTGGGGACCTAAACACTGAAGCTTTCTTT. Its protein product is CASSWSGDLNTEAFF.

V usage is TRBV5-1 and J usage is TRBJ2-1; tentatively, D is TRBD2 (6 bases). The CDR3 totals 19 residues. The germline V gene has CDR1 SGHRS and CDR2 YFSETQ. Trimming cost V 5 bases and J 6 bases, with 30 bases left between them. CDR3 coding DNA: TGCGCCAGCAGTTATAGAGGGCCCGACGTAGGCGGGACGTTCAATGAGCAGTTCTTC. It is translated as CASSYRGPDVGGTFNEQFF.

The J gene is TRBJ2-2, the V gene TRBV7-3; the D gene is possibly TRBD2 (7 bases). The V end lost 6 bases, the J end lost 4 bases, and 15 bases lay between the germline ends. The CDR3 totals 15 residues. CDR1 is SGHTA, CDR2 FQGTGA, per germline. The CDR3 loop reads CASRSQGGSTGELFF. For the CDR3, the DNA is TGTGCCAGCAGGTCACAGGGAGGGAGCACCGGGGAGCTGTTTTTT.

The chain joins TRBV7-3 to TRBJ2-3; 11 nucleotides match TRBD2. J was trimmed by 3 bases and V by 2 bases; bases with no gene match: 4. This CDR3 comprises 16 residues. Germline CDR1 SGHTA, CDR2 FQGTGA. The CDR3 coding sequence is TGTGCCAGCAGCTTAGGGGGACTAGCGGTTACAGATACGCAGTATTTT. As protein: CASSLGGLAVTDTQYF. Full variable domain (remainder filled in from reference TRBV7-3 and TRBJ2-3): GAGVSQTPSNKVTEKGKYVELRCDPISGHTALYWYRQSLGQGPEFLIYFQGTGAADDSGLPNDRFFAVRPEGSVSTLKIQRTERGDSAVYLCASSLGGLAVTDTQYFGPGTRLTVL.

The chain couples TRBV9 to TRBJ2-1; D not resolved. Per the germline V gene, CDR1 is SGDLS and CDR2 is YYNGEE. The CDR3 has 14 residues. The V gene lost 0 bases and the J gene lost 5 bases, with 9 bases spanning the gap. CDR3 sequence (DNA): TGTGCCAGCAGCGTAGCCGGTACGAACAATGAGCAGTTCTTC. It translates to CASSVAGTNNEQFF.

V gene TRBV7-3 combines with J gene TRBJ2-1, with a tentative D call TRBD2 (6 bases). This CDR3 has 14 residues. Trimming cost V 5 bases and J 7 bases, with 15 bases left between them. The germline CDR1 and CDR2 sequences are SGHTA and FQGTGA. This CDR3 reads CASSRYPRENEQFF. The CDR3 DNA sequence: TGTGCCAGCAGCCGCTATCCTCGGGAGAATGAGCAGTTCTTC.

This clone showed up just once. V usage is TRBV7-2 and J usage is TRBJ1-5; D is uncertain. CDR1 is SGHTA and CDR2 is FQGNSA in the germline V gene. This CDR3 spans 12 amino acids. V was clipped by 5 bases and J by 6 bases, with 8 bases between them. CDR3 in DNA: TGTGCCAGCAGCCCCCACGCTCAGCCCCAGCATTTT. It encodes CASSPHAQPQHF.

The chain links TRBV27 to TRBJ2-1; TRBD2 might be the D (5 bases). V was cut by 5 bases and J by 8 bases, with 13 bases left in between. CDR1 and CDR2 (germline): MNHEY, SMNVEV (reference sequence). The CDR3 runs to 13 residues. The CDR3 is CASSKAGRHEQFF. CDR3 nucleotides: TGTGCCAGCAGTAAGGCGGGCCGGCATGAGCAGTTCTTC.

The chain combines TRBV6-1 with TRBJ2-2, with D tentatively TRBD1 or TRBD2 (6 bases each). The V end was cut by 6 bases, the J end by 4 bases, with 9 bases between. The CDR3 has 13 amino acids. From germline, CDR1 is MNHNS and CDR2 SASEGT. CDR3 coding DNA: TGTGCCAGCAGAGGGGGGCTCACCGGGGAGCTGTTTTTT. Translated: CASRGGLTGELFF.

The chain joins TRBV28 to TRBJ1-1, with D uncertain. The CDR3 is 12 amino acids. Germline CDR1 is MDHEN and CDR2 is SYDVKM. V was trimmed by 2 bases and J by 3 bases, leaving 4 bases between them. The CDR3 loop reads CASSLGDTEAFF. In DNA form, the CDR3 reads TGTGCCAGCAGTTTAGGGGACACTGAAGCTTTCTTT. The full variable domain, rest sourced from reference TRBV28 and TRBJ1-1, is DVKVTQSSRYLVKRTGEKVFLECVQDMDHENMFWYRQDPGLGLRLIYFSYDVKMKEKGDIPEGYSVSREKKERFSLILESASTNQTSMYLCASSLGDTEAFFGQGTRLTVV.

This chain links TRBV29-1 with TRBJ1-5; maybe TRBD1 (5 bases). Germline-derived CDR1 and CDR2 are SQVTM and ANQGSEA. The CDR3 covers 12 residues. V was cut by 4 bases and J by 2 bases, with 6 bases left in between. This chain's CDR3 is CSVGDGNQPQHF. As DNA, the CDR3 is TGCAGCGTTGGGGACGGCAATCAGCCCCAGCATTTT.

This chain uses TRBV18 with TRBJ2-7; D ambiguous. The CDR3 is 14 amino acids. CDR1 is KGHSH and CDR2 is LQKENI in the germline V gene. V dropped 4 bases and J dropped 1 base, with 11 bases sitting between them. CDR3 amino acids: CASSLGSVSYEQYF. DNA for the CDR3: TGTGCCAGCTCACTTGGCAGTGTATCCTACGAGCAGTACTTC.

V and J are TRBV7-3 and TRBJ2-1, with 7 bases lining up with TRBD2. This CDR3 has 15 amino acids. V shed 1 base, J shed 4 bases, and the junction held 4 bases outside the gene matches. Germline CDR1 reads SGHTA; CDR2 reads FQGTGA. The CDR3 region has the DNA TGTGCCAGCAGCTTAATGGGAGGGGCGTACAATGAGCAGTTCTTC. Encoded protein: CASSLMGGAYNEQFF.

The chain has TRBV7-8 and TRBJ2-5; D perhaps matches TRBD2 (6 bases). This CDR3 has 16 residues. Trimming removed 5 bases at V and 2 bases at J, with 18 bases between. Germline CDR1 is SGHVS and CDR2 is FQNEAQ. CDR3 DNA: TGTGCCAGCAGCCCCCGACTAGACCCGATTCAAGAGACCCAGTACTTC. Encoded protein: CASSPRLDPIQETQYF. Full variable domain (missing parts from reference TRBV7-8 and TRBJ2-5): GAGVSQSPRYKVAKRGQDVALRCDPISGHVSLFWYQQALGQGPEFLTYFQNEAQLDKSGLPSDRFFAERPEGSVSTLKIQRTQQEDSAVYLCASSPRLDPIQETQYFGPGTRLLVL.